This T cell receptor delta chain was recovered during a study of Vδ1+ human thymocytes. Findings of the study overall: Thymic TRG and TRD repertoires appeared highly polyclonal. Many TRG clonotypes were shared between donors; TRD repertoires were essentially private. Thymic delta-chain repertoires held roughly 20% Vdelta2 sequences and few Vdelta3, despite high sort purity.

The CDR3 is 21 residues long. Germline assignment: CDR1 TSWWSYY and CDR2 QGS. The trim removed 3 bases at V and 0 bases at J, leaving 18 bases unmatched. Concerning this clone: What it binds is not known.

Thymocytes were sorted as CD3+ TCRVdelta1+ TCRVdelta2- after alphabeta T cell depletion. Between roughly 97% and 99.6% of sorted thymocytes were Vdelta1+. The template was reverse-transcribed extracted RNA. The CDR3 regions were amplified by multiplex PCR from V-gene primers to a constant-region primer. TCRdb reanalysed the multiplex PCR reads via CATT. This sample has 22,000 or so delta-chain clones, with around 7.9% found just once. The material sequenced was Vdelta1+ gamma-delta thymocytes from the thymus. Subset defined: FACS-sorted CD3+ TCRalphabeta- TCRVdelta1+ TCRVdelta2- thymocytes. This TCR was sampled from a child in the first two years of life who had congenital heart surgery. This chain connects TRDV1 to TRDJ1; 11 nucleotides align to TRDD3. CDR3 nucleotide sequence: TGTGCTCTTGGGGACGCCTCTCGGGCTGGGGGATACACCCAATACACCGATAAACTCATCTTT. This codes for CALGDASRAGGYTQYTDKLIF.